Shown below are 29 T cell receptor beta chains from a single sample sequenced in a study of OX40 agonist ivuxolimab in advanced cancers. Assay: immunoSEQ multiplex PCR; the TCRdb copy retains only in-frame clones and omits some. In the table there are more than 95,000 clones, 91% of which are singletons. The sample here was CD4+ or CD8+ T cells sorted from blood, taken in a trial of the OX40 agonist ivuxolimab. All receptors come from an adult with an advanced solid tumor such as melanoma, head and neck, liver or kidney cancer.

The genes are TRBV23-1 and TRBJ2-1; unclear D gene. TRBV23-1 is an open reading frame, and its role is uncertain. The CDR3 contains 17 residues. V was pared by 2 bases and J by 4 bases, with 18 bases between. The CDR3 DNA sequence: TGCGCCAGCAGTCAAATGGTAGCTCGACCCTTATACAATGAGCAGTTCTTC. It codes for CASSQMVARPLYNEQFF.

The V call is TRBV5-5, the J call TRBJ2-2; unclear D gene. Germline V lookup: CDR1 SGHKS, CDR2 YYEKEE (reference sequence). The CDR3 has 15 residues. Between the trimmed V and J ends, which lost 2 bases and 0 bases, there was a span of 8 bases. CDR3 sequence: CASSFSTSNTGELFF. The CDR3 DNA reads TGTGCCAGCAGCTTTTCCACGTCGAACACCGGGGAGCTGTTTTTT.

V is TRBV4-3 and J is TRBJ2-3, with D perhaps assigned TRBD1 or TRBD2 (6 bases each). The CDR3 runs to 14 residues. V was pared by 0 bases and J by 11 bases, with 15 bases between. Looked up from germline, CDR1 is LGHNA and CDR2 is YSLEER. The CDR3 sequence: CASSQDLFGGVQYF. The CDR3 DNA is TGCGCCAGCAGCCAAGATCTTTTCGGGGGCGTGCAGTATTTT.

The CDR3 reads CASSQDYLAGGTYEQYF. In nucleotides, the CDR3 is TGCGCCAGCAGCCAAGATTACCTAGCGGGGGGCACCTACGAGCAGTACTTC. The chain has TRBV4-1 and TRBJ2-7; 11 bases fit TRBD2. The CDR3 covers 17 residues. V shed 0 bases, J shed 2 bases, and the junction held 6 bases outside the gene matches. From germline, CDR1 is MGHRA and CDR2 YSYEKL.

This clone is a singleton in its sample. The chain carries TRBV7-2 and TRBJ2-4; TRBD2 matches 10 bases. This CDR3 is 18 amino acids long. The germline V gene has CDR1 SGHTA and CDR2 FQGNSA. After removal of 0 bases from V and 0 bases from J, the junction contained 5 bases not matched to a gene. The CDR3 loop reads CASSLARTSGVAKNIQYF. As DNA, the CDR3 is TGTGCCAGCAGCTTAGCCAGGACTAGCGGAGTAGCCAAAAACATTCAGTACTTC. Full variable domain (remainder filled in from reference TRBV7-2 and TRBJ2-4): GAGVSQSPSNKVTEKGKDVELRCDPISGHTALYWYRQSLGQGLEFLIYFQGNSAPDKSGLPSDRFSAERTGGSVSTLTIQRTQQEDSAVYLCASSLARTSGVAKNIQYFGAGTRLSVL.

The rearrangement joins TRBV6-5 to TRBJ2-1; TRBD1 matches at 7 bases. In germline, CDR1 is MNHEY, CDR2 SVGAGI. V gave up 6 bases and J gave up 9 bases; unmatched junction bases: 5. The length of the CDR3 is 12 residues. In DNA, the CDR3 is TGTGCCAGCAGGCCGTCAGGGGGTGAGCAGTTCTTC. It specifies CASRPSGGEQFF.

This clone was detected only once. The chain uses TRBV11-2 and TRBJ2-5; tentatively, D is TRBD2 (6 bases). The CDR3 is 15 residues long. V lost 2 bases and J 5 bases, leaving 15 bases between the germline ends. CDR1 is SGHAT and CDR2 is FQNNGV in the germline V gene. CDR3 protein: CASSLTPAGRETQYF. For the CDR3, the DNA is TGTGCCAGCAGCTTAACGCCAGCGGGCAGGGAGACCCAGTACTTC.

DNA for the CDR3: TGTGCCAGCAGCGTAATGAGCACAGATACGCAGTATTTT. Amino acid sequence: CASSVMSTDTQYF. The chain recombines TRBV9 with TRBJ2-3; D not resolved. The germline gives CDR1 SGDLS, CDR2 YYNGEE. CDR3 length: 13 residues. The V end was cut by 1 base, the J end by 0 bases, with 3 bases between.

The rearrangement links TRBV28 to TRBJ2-7; 9 nucleotides line up with TRBD1. The CDR3 covers 14 residues. Per the germline V gene, CDR1 is MDHEN and CDR2 is SYDVKM. J gave up 6 bases and V 5 bases, and 8 bases lay outside the gene matches. The CDR3 loop is CASSEGQGSCEQYF. CDR3 bases: TGTGCCAGCAGTGAGGGACAGGGCAGCTGCGAGCAGTACTTC. The full variable domain, in which reference TRBV28 and TRBJ2-7 provide the parts outside the CDR3, is DVKVTQSSRYLVKRTGEKVFLECVQDMDHENMFWYRQDPGLGLRLIYFSYDVKMKEKGDIPEGYSVSREKKERFSLILESASTNQTSMYLCASSEGQGSCEQYFGPGTRLTVT.

The chain has TRBV6-1 and TRBJ2-7, with D possibly TRBD1 on 6 matching bases. Trimming left V 4 bases short and J 12 bases short, with 19 bases between. The CDR3 loop spans 13 amino acids. Germline V gives CDR1 MNHNS, CDR2 SASEGT. The CDR3 reads CASSVPGHPAGYF. CDR3 bases: TGTGCCAGCAGTGTTCCGGGACACCCCGCTGGGTACTTC.

The chain couples TRBV19 to TRBJ2-1; no firm D call. The CDR3 loop spans 12 amino acids. V was shortened by 4 bases and J by 8 bases, with 9 bases between the two germline ends. Germline CDR1 reads LNHDA; CDR2 reads SQIVND (reference sequence). The CDR3 bases are TGTGCCAGTAGTAGGACGGAGTATGAGCAGTTCTTC. This gives the protein CASSRTEYEQFF.

This clone was recorded once. CDR3 in amino acids: CASSLRGTSGRETQYF. In DNA form, the CDR3 reads TGTGCCAGCAGTTTACGGGGAACTAGCGGGAGGGAGACCCAGTACTTC. The V and J genes are TRBV28 and TRBJ2-5; 12 bases map to TRBD2. The CDR3 loop spans 16 amino acids. Trimming at V came to 2 bases and at J to 5 bases, leaving 6 bases not matched to a gene. Looked up from germline, CDR1 is MDHEN and CDR2 is SYDVKM.

This sequence joins TRBV18 and TRBJ2-6, with D perhaps matching TRBD1 or TRBD2 (5 bases each). The germline V gene has CDR1 KGHSH and CDR2 LQKENI. V lost 4 bases and J lost 2, with 12 bases in between. The CDR3 has 16 residues. The chain's CDR3 is CASSLSSGPGANVLTF. The DNA for the CDR3 is TGTGCCAGCTCACTGTCCTCGGGACCTGGGGCCAACGTCCTGACTTTC.

V usage is TRBV5-4 and J usage is TRBJ1-1; the D is unclear. The germline V and J ends were trimmed by 3 bases and 5 bases, with 8 bases remaining between them. In germline, CDR1 is SGHNT, CDR2 YYREEE (reference sequence). The CDR3 has 12 amino acids. In DNA, the CDR3 is TGTGCCAGCAGCTCTCCGGGGACTGAAGCTTTCTTT. This sequence encodes CASSSPGTEAFF.

This sequence joins TRBV5-4 and TRBJ2-5; TRBD2 matches at 9 bases. Germline CDR1 reads SGHNT; CDR2 reads YYREEE (reference sequence). J gave up 5 bases and V 4 bases, and 12 bases lay outside the gene matches. The CDR3 runs 16 residues. CDR3 coding DNA: TGTGCCAGCAGCCCGGCCGGCGGGAGGGCCGGGGAGACCCAGTACTTC. This translates into CASSPAGGRAGETQYF. Using reference TRBV5-4 and TRBJ2-5 for the parts outside the CDR3, the full variable domain is ETGVTQSPTHLIKTRGQQVTLRCSSQSGHNTVSWYQQALGQGPQFIFQYYREEENGRGNFPPRFSGLQFPNYSSELNVNALELDDSALYLCASSPAGGRAGETQYFGPGTRLLVL.

The chain employs TRBV9 and TRBJ1-1; D unresolved. V was clipped by 3 bases and J by 6 bases, with 15 bases between them. The CDR3 covers 14 residues. Per the germline V gene, CDR1 is SGDLS and CDR2 is YYNGEE. CDR3 region: CASSGLNEGAEAFF. CDR3 bases: TGTGCCAGCAGCGGCCTAAATGAGGGTGCTGAAGCTTTCTTT.

The chain is built from TRBV4-3 and TRBJ2-1; D tentatively reads TRBD1 or TRBD2 (5 bases each). Trimming took off 0 bases at V and 3 bases at J, with 12 bases between the two ends. Germline V lookup: CDR1 LGHNA, CDR2 YSLEER. The length of the CDR3 is 16 residues. The chain's CDR3 is CASSQDKEGRYNEQFF. In DNA form, the CDR3 reads TGCGCCAGCAGCCAAGATAAAGAGGGGCGCTACAATGAGCAGTTCTTC.

The chain joins TRBV28 to TRBJ2-7, with 9 bases fitting TRBD2. With 7 bases clipped from V and 2 bases from J, the junction kept 6 bases outside the gene matches. Germline CDR1 and CDR2: MDHEN and SYDVKM. This CDR3 is built from 14 residues. The CDR3 here is CASIWASGTYEQYF. The CDR3 DNA sequence: TGTGCCAGCATTTGGGCTAGCGGGACCTACGAGCAGTACTTC.

CDR3 region: CASSPRAGITGELFF. CDR3 bases: TGTGCCAGCAGCCCGCGAGCGGGGATCACCGGGGAGCTGTTTTTT. The J gene is TRBJ2-2, the V gene TRBV7-3; 7 bases fit TRBD2. The CDR3 totals 15 residues. Losses at the gene ends were 5 bases for V and 4 bases for J; bases not matched to a gene: 7. Germline-derived CDR1 and CDR2 are SGHTA and FQGTGA.

This rearrangement joins TRBV7-9 to TRBJ2-1; 8 bases match TRBD1. Unmatched junction bases numbered 8, after V lost 5 bases and J lost 5 bases. The CDR3 spans 15 residues. Germline V gene data show CDR1 as SEHNR and CDR2 as FQNEAQ (reference sequence). CDR3 bases: TGTGCCAGCAGCCCCCGGACAGGGCAACACAATGAGCAGTTCTTC. Translation: CASSPRTGQHNEQFF. Full variable domain (rest looked up from reference TRBV7-9 and TRBJ2-1): DTGVSQNPRHKITKRGQNVTFRCDPISEHNRLYWYRQTLGQGPEFLTYFQNEAQLEKSRLLSDRFSAERPKGSFSTLEIQRTEQGDSAMYLCASSPRTGQHNEQFFGPGTRLTVL.

This sequence joins TRBV27 and TRBJ1-2; 8 bases are a match to TRBD1. From germline, CDR1 is MNHEY and CDR2 SMNVEV (reference sequence). CDR3 length: 15 residues. With 4 bases clipped from V and 0 bases from J, the junction kept 4 bases outside the gene matches. The CDR3 protein is CASSSMGQANYGYTF. CDR3 coding DNA: TGTGCCAGCAGTTCGATGGGACAGGCTAACTATGGCTACACCTTC.

About this clone itself: The sample has other DNA sequences that encode this CDR3 too. V is TRBV5-1 and J is TRBJ2-7; D gene ambiguous. Germline-derived CDR1 and CDR2 are SGHRS and YFSETQ. Deletions cut 0 bases from V and 3 bases from J, with 7 bases between. This CDR3 is 13 amino acids long. CDR3 nucleotides: TGCGCCAGCAGCTTGGGCCTAGGCTACGAGCAGTACTTC. This gives the protein CASSLGLGYEQYF.

The CDR3, as DNA: TGTGCCAGCAGCGTAGCACTAGCGGGAGGGCCGGGCTACAATGAGCAGTTCTTC. Its translation is CASSVALAGGPGYNEQFF. The V call is TRBV9, the J call TRBJ2-1; 13 bases line up with TRBD2. The junction had 6 bases not matched to a gene; V was cut back by 0 bases and J by 3 bases. The CDR3 totals 18 residues. Per germline, CDR1 SGDLS and CDR2 YYNGEE.

The chain recombines TRBV29-1 with TRBJ1-5; 8 nucleotides line up with TRBD1. The CDR3 covers 13 residues. The V gene end was trimmed by 3 bases and the J gene end by 7 bases; junction bases not matched to a gene: 5. The germline CDR1 and CDR2 sequences are SQVTM and ANQGSEA. For the CDR3, the DNA is TGCAGCGTTGATTCAGGGGGCGGGCAGCCCCAGCATTTT. This codes for CSVDSGGGQPQHF. Full variable domain (outside the CDR3, taken from reference TRBV29-1 and TRBJ1-5): SAVISQKPSRDICQRGTSLTIQCQVDSQVTMMFWYRQQPGQSLTLIATANQGSEATYESGFVIDKFPISRPNLTFSTLTVSNMSPEDSSIYLCSVDSGGGQPQHFGDGTRLSIL.

With respect to this clone: This sample includes further DNA sequences coding for the same CDR3. The V and J genes are TRBV5-1 and TRBJ2-7; a weak D match, TRBD1 (5 bases). The CDR3 extends over 13 amino acids. Trimming cost V 4 bases and J 2 bases, with 10 bases left between them. Per the germline V gene, CDR1 is SGHRS and CDR2 is YFSETQ. CDR3 DNA: TGCGCCAGCAGCCTAGACAGCCCCTACGAGCAGTACTTC. Translated, it gives CASSLDSPYEQYF.

The J gene is TRBJ2-2, the V gene TRBV5-4; 9 bases are a match to TRBD1. CDR1 is SGHNT and CDR2 is YYREEE in the germline V gene (reference sequence). The V segment lost 4 bases and the J segment 2 bases; nucleotides outside the gene matches: 6. The CDR3 extends over 16 amino acids. DNA for the CDR3: TGTGCCAGCAGCCTCGGGGGACAGGGAAACACCGGGGAGCTGTTTTTT. Translation gives CASSLGGQGNTGELFF.

CDR3 bases: TGTGCCAGCAGCTTTCGACCGGGACAATCAAAAGGCTACACCTTC. Encoded protein: CASSFRPGQSKGYTF. The rearrangement joins TRBV7-9 to TRBJ1-2; a weak D match, TRBD1 (6 bases). The CDR3 is 15 residues long. Germline V gene data show CDR1 as SEHNR and CDR2 as FQNEAQ (reference sequence). V was cut by 3 bases and J by 8 bases, with 19 bases left in between.

The gene calls are TRBV7-2 and TRBJ2-5; the match to TRBD2 covers 11 bases. The CDR3 length is 16 residues. Germline V CDR1 and CDR2: SGHTA, FQGNSA. Losses at the gene ends were 1 base for V and 7 bases for J; bases not matched to a gene: 8. The CDR3 sequence: CASSLVPTSGKWTQYF. CDR3 nucleotides: TGTGCCAGCAGCTTAGTCCCGACTAGCGGGAAATGGACCCAGTACTTC.

This chain joins TRBV6-5 and TRBJ2-7; TRBD1 aligns across 7 bases. The CDR3 is made up of 15 amino acids. Trimming cost V 2 bases and J 2 bases; bases outside gene matches: 6. Looked up from germline, CDR1 is MNHEY and CDR2 is SVGAGI. The CDR3 sequence is CASSYQRQGPYEQYF. In DNA form, the CDR3 reads TGTGCCAGCAGTTACCAGCGACAGGGCCCCTACGAGCAGTACTTC.